This T cell receptor beta chain was documented in a study of primary melanoma T cells and metastatic recurrence (dated by TCRdb to 2018 to 2020). Study-wide context: The cohort was made up of roughly 190 primary melanomas of stage T2 to T4, with thickness greater than 1 mm. The study examined whether T-cell fraction and T-cell repertoire clonality in primary melanoma tumors predicted patient outcome. The T-cell fraction measured by TCR beta sequencing was compared against progression-free survival as the clinical outcome. Histopathological grading of tumor-infiltrating lymphocytes served as the comparison point for the T-cell fraction derived from sequencing. Broad study findings and their caveats: Adding T-cell fraction to tumor thickness reportedly improved progression-free survival prediction more than adding any other histopathological variable. Protection appeared to be conferred by a T-cell fraction above 20% regardless of ulceration status, mitotic rate or nodal disease. An effective T-cell-mediated antitumor response in primary melanoma was framed by the authors only as a suggestion, not a demonstrated mechanism. Progression-free survival was reportedly predicted by the tumor T-cell fraction independently of age, mitotic rate, ulceration and thickness.

The patients had surgically resected primary melanoma that was considered potentially curable but at risk of metastatic recurrence. Libraries were prepared through the immunoSEQ multiplex PCR assay. High-throughput sequencing of the T-cell receptor beta chain was performed on primary melanoma tumor tissue. The authors' analysis ran thus. The repertoire analyses covered TCRB CDR3 sharing between samples and the distribution of insertions and deletions. A gradient-boosted model ranked the predictive value of the T-cell fraction against histopathological variables. TCRdb mirrors the immuneACCESS table, restricted to in-frame sequences. Some clones are absent from its copies; in checked studies, under half trace to an unresolved V gene, and the reason for the others is unknown. V, J and clone size were drawn from that table, and D and trimming were deduced from the DNA. The sample table lists approximately 330 clones, less than 85% of them with a count of one. The ten most abundant clones make up approximately 14% of the sample.

Trimming at the junction amounts to 3 bases on V and 1 base on J, and the germline ends lie 15 bases apart. CDR1 MDHEN and CDR2 SYDVKM are derived from the germline V gene. From the cysteine through the phenylalanine, the CDR3 covers 17 amino acids. Here the CDR3 DNA is all that survives: 51 bases in frame from base 1. With respect to this clone: The antigen it recognizes is unknown. No base qualities exist here, and no much larger clone lies one base off it.

This receptor chain uses TRBV28 and TRBJ2-2; no confident D gene assignment can be made. This sequence originates from a human donor with melanoma. Sequencing used melanoma tumor tissue. The CDR3 protein: CASSFGLAIRNTGELFF. DNA sequence: TGTGCCAGCAGTTTTGGGTTAGCTATCAGGAACACCGGGGAGCTGTTTTTT.